This paragraph covers one TCR beta chain sequence. The antigen is unknown. A sample-barcoded 5' primer and a J-beta primer mix were used in a second PCR of roughly 7 to 12 cycles. Sequencing yielded, for each sample, at least 2.5 million paired-end reads carrying CDR3. Each CDR3 protein is one row after TCRdb ran MiXCR on the 5' RACE reads. The table includes approximately 770,000 distinct CDR3 sequences, 58% detected once. Germline loops: CDR1 SGHRS, CDR2 YFSETQ. The CDR3 totals 14 residues. V dropped 6 bases and J dropped 0; count of bases not matched to a gene: 6. The source of the sample is a study of blood T cells in healthy people across ages. Notes on the study in general: The fall in TCR beta diversity per million T cells was roughly linear with age.

The genes are TRBV5-1 and TRBJ2-7; TRBD2 aligns across 7 bases. The sequenced sample was blood. This sequence originates from a man under 40 in good health. Here the CDR3 reads CASKAGVSSYEQYF. The CDR3 nucleotides are TGCGCCAGCAAGGCGGGGGTGAGCTCCTACGAGCAGTACTTC. Together with reference TRBV5-1 and TRBJ2-7, the CDR3 gives the full variable domain: KAGVTQTPRYLIKTRGQQVTLSCSPISGHRSVSWYQQTPGQGLQFLFEYFSETQRNKGNFPGRFSGRQFSNSRSEMNVSTLELGDSALYLCASKAGVSSYEQYFGPGTRLTVT.